This T cell receptor beta chain was obtained from a study of cytomegalovirus exposure and HLA in healthy donors. General study results and limits: The productive fraction for most TCR beta V segments was about 90% or about 30% in an earlier analysis. A missense DCLRE1C variant was associated with V- and J-gene trimming of TCR beta chains in a later analysis, and an independent cohort replicated the association. Altogether, some 170 TCR beta chains were recorded as cytomegalovirus-associated. In a later analysis, parvovirus B19, influenza, CMV and Epstein-Barr virus appeared linked to several top co-occurrence clusters.

CDR1 and CDR2 from the germline V gene are SGHTA and FQGNSA. With 5 bases clipped from V and 7 bases from J, the junction kept 5 bases outside the gene matches. This CDR3 is built from 13 residues. The PCR used 60 Vbeta and 13 Jbeta primers. Clones were read by immunoSEQ multiplex PCR, and TCRdb kept only the in-frame ones, dropping some. Seen here are around 120,000 clones, around 72% observed once, and the top ten hold about 8.2%. For this clone: As yet, its antigen is unknown.

What was sequenced was PBMCs. J is TRBJ2-1 and V is TRBV7-2; 7 bases line up with TRBD1. This TCR derives from a woman in her 40s in good health and CMV-seropositive. CDR3 bases: TGTGCCAGCAGCGACAGGGTGATGAATGAGCAGTTCTTC. Translated, it gives CASSDRVMNEQFF. Based on the CDR3 plus reference TRBV7-2 and TRBJ2-1, the full variable domain is GAGVSQSPSNKVTEKGKDVELRCDPISGHTALYWYRQSLGQGLEFLIYFQGNSAPDKSGLPSDRFSAERTGGSVSTLTIQRTQQEDSAVYLCASSDRVMNEQFFGPGTRLTVL.